This T cell receptor beta chain was sequenced during a study of shared clonotypes between healthy human individuals. Study findings and constraints: Clonotypes shared by all four donors outscored non-shared clonotypes in generation probability. Although depth was large, rarefaction showed that sequencing of the sorted subsets was incomplete. Owing to a small donor count, the genetic and exposure-history diversity represented was limited.

It was CD45RO-negative cells, positively selected for CCR7, that made up naive CD8 cells, with terminally differentiated effector memory CD45RA+ cells excluded. This CDR3 comprises 13 residues. The trim removed 5 bases at V and 2 bases at J, leaving 2 bases unmatched. Germline lookup yields CDR1 SGHVS and CDR2 FNYEAQ. This clone was found once. Its cognate antigen is unknown. For sorted subsets, about 190 ng DNA per replicate equaled about 30,000 T cell genomes. The assay was immunoSEQ multiplex PCR, and TCRdb's table has in-frame clones only and misses some. The sample lists about 2.1 million clones, about 92% occurring once.

The chain recombines TRBV7-6 with TRBJ2-7; 8 bases map to TRBD1. The TCR sequence derives from a man in his late teens or twenties in good health. Some clones in this sample may be carry-over from other donors' samples. Sequencing was done on a sample of naive CD8+ T cells from PBMCs. CDR3 nucleotides: TGTGCCAGCAGCGAGGGACAGGCCTACGAGCAGTACTTC. It yields the protein CASSEGQAYEQYF.